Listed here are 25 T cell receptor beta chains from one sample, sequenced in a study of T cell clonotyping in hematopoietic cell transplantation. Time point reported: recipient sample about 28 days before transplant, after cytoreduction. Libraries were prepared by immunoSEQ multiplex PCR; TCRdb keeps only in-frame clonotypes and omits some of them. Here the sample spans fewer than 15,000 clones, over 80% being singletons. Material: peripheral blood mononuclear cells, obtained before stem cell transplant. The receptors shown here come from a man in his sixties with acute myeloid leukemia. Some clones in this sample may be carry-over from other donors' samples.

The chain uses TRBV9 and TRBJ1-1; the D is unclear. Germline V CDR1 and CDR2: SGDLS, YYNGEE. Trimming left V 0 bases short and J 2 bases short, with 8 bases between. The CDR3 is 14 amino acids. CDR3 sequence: CASSVVSGNTEAFF. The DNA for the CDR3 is TGTGCCAGCAGCGTAGTTTCCGGTAACACTGAAGCTTTCTTT.

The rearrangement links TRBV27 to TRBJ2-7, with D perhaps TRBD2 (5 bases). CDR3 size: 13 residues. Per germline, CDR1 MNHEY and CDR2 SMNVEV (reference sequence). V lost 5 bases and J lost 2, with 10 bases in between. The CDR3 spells CASSMRRTYEQYF. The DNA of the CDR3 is TGTGCCAGCAGTATGCGGAGGACCTACGAGCAGTACTTC.

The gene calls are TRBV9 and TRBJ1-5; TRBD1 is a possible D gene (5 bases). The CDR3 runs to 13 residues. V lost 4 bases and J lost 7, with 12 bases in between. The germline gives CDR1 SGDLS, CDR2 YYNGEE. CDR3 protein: CASSPTEGQPQHF. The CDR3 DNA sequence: TGTGCCAGCAGCCCAACAGAGGGGCAGCCCCAGCATTTT.

This CDR3 is CASSDQPLAGGPHYEQYF. The CDR3 DNA sequence: TGTGCCAGCAGTGACCAGCCTTTAGCGGGGGGACCCCATTACGAGCAGTACTTC. The chain recombines TRBV2 with TRBJ2-7; 10 positions agree with TRBD2. The CDR3 contains 18 residues. CDR1 and CDR2 (germline): SNHLY, FYNNEI. With V trimmed by 3 bases and J by 4 bases, 15 bases remained unmatched.

The CDR3 sequence is CASSWTSGGVGDTQYF. DNA for the CDR3: TGTGCCAGCAGTTGGACTAGCGGGGGGGTTGGAGATACGCAGTATTTT. The chain joins TRBV6-5 to TRBJ2-3; 15 positions agree with TRBD2. Trimming cost V 4 bases and J 5 bases; bases outside gene matches: 4. The V gene's germline CDR1 is MNHEY and CDR2 SVGAGI. The CDR3 runs 16 residues.

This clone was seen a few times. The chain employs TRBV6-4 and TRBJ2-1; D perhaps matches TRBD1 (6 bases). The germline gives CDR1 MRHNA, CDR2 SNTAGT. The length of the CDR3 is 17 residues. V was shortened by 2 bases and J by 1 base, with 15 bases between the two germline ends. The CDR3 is CASSDHFNDRSYNEQFF. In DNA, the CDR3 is TGTGCCAGCAGTGACCATTTCAACGACAGGTCCTACAATGAGCAGTTCTTC.

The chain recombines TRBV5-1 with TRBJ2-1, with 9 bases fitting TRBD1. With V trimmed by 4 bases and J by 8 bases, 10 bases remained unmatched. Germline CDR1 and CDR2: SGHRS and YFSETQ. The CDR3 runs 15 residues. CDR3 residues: CASSGWDRARDEQFF. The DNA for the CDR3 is TGCGCCAGCAGCGGATGGGACAGGGCAAGGGATGAGCAGTTCTTC.

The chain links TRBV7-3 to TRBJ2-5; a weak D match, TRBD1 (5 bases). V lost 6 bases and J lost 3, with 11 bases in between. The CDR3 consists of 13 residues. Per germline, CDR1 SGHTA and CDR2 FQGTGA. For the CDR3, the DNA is TGTGCCAGCAGTCCCGGACACGAAGAGACCCAGTACTTC. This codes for CASSPGHEETQYF. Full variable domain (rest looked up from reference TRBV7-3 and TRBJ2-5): GAGVSQTPSNKVTEKGKYVELRCDPISGHTALYWYRQSLGQGPEFLIYFQGTGAADDSGLPNDRFFAVRPEGSVSTLKIQRTERGDSAVYLCASSPGHEETQYFGPGTRLLVL.

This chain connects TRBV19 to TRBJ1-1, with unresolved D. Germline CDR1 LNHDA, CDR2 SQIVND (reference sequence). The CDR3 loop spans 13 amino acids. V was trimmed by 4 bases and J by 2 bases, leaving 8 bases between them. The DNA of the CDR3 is TGTGCCAGTAGTACAGGTGTTAACACTGAAGCTTTCTTT. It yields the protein CASSTGVNTEAFF. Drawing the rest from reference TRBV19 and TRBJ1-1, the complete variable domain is DGGITQSPKYLFRKEGQNVTLSCEQNLNHDAMYWYRQDPGQGLRLIYYSQIVNDFQKGDIAEGYSVSREKKESFPLTVTSAQKNPTAFYLCASSTGVNTEAFFGQGTRLTVV.

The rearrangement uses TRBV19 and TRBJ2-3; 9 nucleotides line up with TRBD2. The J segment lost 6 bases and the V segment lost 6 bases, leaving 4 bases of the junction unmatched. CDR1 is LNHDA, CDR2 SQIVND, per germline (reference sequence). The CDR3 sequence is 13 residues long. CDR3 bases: TGTGCCAGTAGATCTAGCGGGGTGGATACGCAGTATTTT. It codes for CASRSSGVDTQYF. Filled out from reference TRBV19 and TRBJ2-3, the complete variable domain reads DGGITQSPKYLFRKEGQNVTLSCEQNLNHDAMYWYRQDPGQGLRLIYYSQIVNDFQKGDIAEGYSVSREKKESFPLTVTSAQKNPTAFYLCASRSSGVDTQYFGPGTRLTVL.

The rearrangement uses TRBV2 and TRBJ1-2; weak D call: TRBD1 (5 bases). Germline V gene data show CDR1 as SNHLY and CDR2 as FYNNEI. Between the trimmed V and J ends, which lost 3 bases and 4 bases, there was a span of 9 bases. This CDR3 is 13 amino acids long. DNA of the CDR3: TGTGCCAGCAGTGAGTGGGGCGGCTATGGCTACACCTTC. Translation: CASSEWGGYGYTF.

The CDR3, as DNA: TGTGCCAGCAGCTTTTTAGGGGGAGGCACAGATACGCAGTATTTT. Protein: CASSFLGGGTDTQYF. The chain uses TRBV7-8 and TRBJ2-3; TRBD1 might be the D (6 bases). The CDR3 length is 15 residues. Deletions cut 3 bases from V and 1 base from J, with 11 bases between. Germline V lookup: CDR1 SGHVS, CDR2 FQNEAQ.

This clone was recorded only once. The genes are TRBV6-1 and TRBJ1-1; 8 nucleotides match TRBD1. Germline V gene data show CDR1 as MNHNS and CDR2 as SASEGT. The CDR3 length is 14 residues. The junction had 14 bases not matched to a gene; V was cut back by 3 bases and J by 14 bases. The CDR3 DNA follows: TGTGCCAGCAGTGACTCAGGGGGCGCTAGGAAGGGGTTCTTT. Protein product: CASSDSGGARKGFF.

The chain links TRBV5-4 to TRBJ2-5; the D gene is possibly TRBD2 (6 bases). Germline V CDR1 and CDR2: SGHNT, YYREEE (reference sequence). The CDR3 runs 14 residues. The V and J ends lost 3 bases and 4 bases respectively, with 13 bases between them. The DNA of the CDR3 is TGTGCCAGCAGCTCATGGGACTTTCGAGAGACCCAGTACTTC. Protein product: CASSSWDFRETQYF. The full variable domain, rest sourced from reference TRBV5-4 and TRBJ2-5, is ETGVTQSPTHLIKTRGQQVTLRCSSQSGHNTVSWYQQALGQGPQFIFQYYREEENGRGNFPPRFSGLQFPNYSSELNVNALELDDSALYLCASSSWDFRETQYFGPGTRLLVL.

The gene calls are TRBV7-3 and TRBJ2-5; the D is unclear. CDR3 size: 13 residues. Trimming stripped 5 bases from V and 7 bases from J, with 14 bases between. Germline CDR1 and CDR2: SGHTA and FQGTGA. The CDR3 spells CASSPILSGTQYF. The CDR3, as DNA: TGTGCCAGCAGCCCCATATTAAGTGGGACCCAGTACTTC.

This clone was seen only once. The CDR3 nucleotides are TGTGCCAGCAGCCTACAGGGTTCTGGTAATTCATATGGCTACACCTTC. It encodes CASSLQGSGNSYGYTF. The gene calls are TRBV7-9 and TRBJ1-2; perhaps TRBD1 as D (6 bases). The CDR3 is made up of 16 amino acids. Germline V gives CDR1 SEHNR, CDR2 FQNEAQ (reference sequence). V lost 5 bases, J lost 5 bases, and 21 bases lay in between.

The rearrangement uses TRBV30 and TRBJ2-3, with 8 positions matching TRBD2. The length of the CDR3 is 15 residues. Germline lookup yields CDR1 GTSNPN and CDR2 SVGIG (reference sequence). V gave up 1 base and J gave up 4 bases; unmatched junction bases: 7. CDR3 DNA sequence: TGTGCCTGGAGTGGGATAGCGGGGAGGGCAGATACGCAGTATTTT. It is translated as CAWSGIAGRADTQYF. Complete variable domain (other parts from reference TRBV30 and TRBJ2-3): SQTIHQWPATLVQPVGSPLSLECTVEGTSNPNLYWYRQAAGRGLQLLFYSVGIGQISSEVPQNLSASRPQDRQFILSSKKLLLSDSGFYLCAWSGIAGRADTQYFGPGTRLTVL.

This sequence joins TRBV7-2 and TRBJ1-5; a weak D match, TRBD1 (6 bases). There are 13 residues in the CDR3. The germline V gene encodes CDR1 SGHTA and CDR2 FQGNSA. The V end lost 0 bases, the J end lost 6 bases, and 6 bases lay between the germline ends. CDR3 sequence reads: CASSLAGAQPQHF. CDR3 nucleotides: TGTGCCAGCAGCTTAGCGGGGGCTCAGCCCCAGCATTTT.

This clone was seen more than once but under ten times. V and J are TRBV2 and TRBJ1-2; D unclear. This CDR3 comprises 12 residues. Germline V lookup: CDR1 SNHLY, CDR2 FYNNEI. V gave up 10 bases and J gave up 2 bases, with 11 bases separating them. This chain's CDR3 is CANEDGNYGYTF. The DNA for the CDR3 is TGTGCCAACGAGGACGGGAACTATGGCTACACCTTC.

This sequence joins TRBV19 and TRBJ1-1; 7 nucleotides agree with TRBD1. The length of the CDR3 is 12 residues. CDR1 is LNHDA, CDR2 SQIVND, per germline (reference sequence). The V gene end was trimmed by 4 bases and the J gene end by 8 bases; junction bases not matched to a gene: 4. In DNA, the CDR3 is TGTGCCAGTAGTACAGGGGGACGAGAAGCTTTCTTT. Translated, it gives CASSTGGREAFF.

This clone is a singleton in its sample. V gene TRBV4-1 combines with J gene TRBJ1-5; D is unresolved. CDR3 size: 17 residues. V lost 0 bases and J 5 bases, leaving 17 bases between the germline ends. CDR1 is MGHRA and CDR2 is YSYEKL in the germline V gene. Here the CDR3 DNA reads TGCGCCAGCAGCCAAGATCCCCCGAGGGTGGCATATCAGCCCCAGCATTTT. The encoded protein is CASSQDPPRVAYQPQHF.

The CDR3 protein is CATRTELYGYTF. As DNA, the CDR3 is TGTGCCACCAGGACTGAGTTATATGGCTACACCTTC. The J gene is TRBJ1-2, the V gene TRBV6-1; D remains unclear. CDR3 length: 12 amino acids. Germline CDR1 reads MNHNS; CDR2 reads SASEGT. The V end lost 10 bases, the J end lost 5 bases, and 14 bases lay between the germline ends.

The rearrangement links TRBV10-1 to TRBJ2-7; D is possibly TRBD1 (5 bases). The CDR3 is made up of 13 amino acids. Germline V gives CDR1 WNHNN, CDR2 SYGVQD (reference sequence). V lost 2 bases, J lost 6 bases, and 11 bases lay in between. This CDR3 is CASSELREPEQYF. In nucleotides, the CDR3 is TGCGCCAGCAGTGAGCTCAGGGAACCCGAGCAGTACTTC.

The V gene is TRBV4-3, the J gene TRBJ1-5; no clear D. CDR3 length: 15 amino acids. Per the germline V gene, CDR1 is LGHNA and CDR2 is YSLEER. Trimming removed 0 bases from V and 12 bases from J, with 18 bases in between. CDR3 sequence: CASSQERFGDRVQHF. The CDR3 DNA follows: TGCGCCAGCAGCCAAGAAAGGTTCGGGGATCGGGTCCAGCATTTT.

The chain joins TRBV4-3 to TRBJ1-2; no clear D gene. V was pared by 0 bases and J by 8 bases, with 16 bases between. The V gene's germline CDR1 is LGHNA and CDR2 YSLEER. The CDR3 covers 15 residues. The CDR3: CASSQDWGGKGGYTF. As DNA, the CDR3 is TGCGCCAGCAGCCAAGACTGGGGAGGGAAGGGCGGCTACACCTTC.